This TCR beta chain was identified in a study of blood T cell repertoires in COVID-19. Per the study methods: It was from reference gene primer amplification that nucleated cell counts were estimated. Clones were sequenced by immunoSEQ multiplex PCR, and TCRdb holds only the in-frame ones, with some missing. D and trimming come from the DNA, and the V and J calls and clone size come from that table. The sample lists about 160,000 clones, around 89% occurring once. From germline, CDR1 is DFQATT and CDR2 SNEGSKA (reference sequence). The CDR3 has 11 amino acids. About this clone: The junction shows a germline mismatch at one end, possibly a read error.

The chain combines TRBV20-1 with TRBJ1-4; 7 bases map to TRBD1. The sequenced sample consisted of peripheral blood. This TCR derives from a man aged 18 to 29 with COVID-19, enrolled during active disease. Written as DNA, the CDR3 is TGCAGTGCTAGAACTGACAGGGTTCTGCTTTTT. This gives the protein CSARTDRVLLF.